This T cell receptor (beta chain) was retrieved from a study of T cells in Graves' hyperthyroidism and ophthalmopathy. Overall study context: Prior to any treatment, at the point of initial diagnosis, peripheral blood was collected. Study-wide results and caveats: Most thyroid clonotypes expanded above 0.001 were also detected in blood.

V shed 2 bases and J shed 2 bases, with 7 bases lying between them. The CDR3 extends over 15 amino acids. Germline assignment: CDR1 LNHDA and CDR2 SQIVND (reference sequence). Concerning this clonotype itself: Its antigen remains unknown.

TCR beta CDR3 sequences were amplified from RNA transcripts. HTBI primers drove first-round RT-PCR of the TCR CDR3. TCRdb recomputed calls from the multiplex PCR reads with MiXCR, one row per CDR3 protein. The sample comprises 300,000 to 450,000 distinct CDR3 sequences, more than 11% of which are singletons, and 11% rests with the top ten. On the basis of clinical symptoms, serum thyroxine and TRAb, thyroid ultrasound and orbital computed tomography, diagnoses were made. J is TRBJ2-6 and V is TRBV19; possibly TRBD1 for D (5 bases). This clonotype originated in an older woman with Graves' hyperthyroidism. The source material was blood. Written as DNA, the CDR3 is TGTGCCAGTAGTATACTCAGGGCTGGGGCCAACGTCCTGACTTTC. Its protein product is CASSILRAGANVLTF.